This entry lists 30 T cell receptor beta chains sequenced from one sample in a study of T cell repertoires in cytomegalovirus infection. MiXCR, run by TCRdb on the reads, gives a single entry per CDR3 protein. The data hold 630,000 or so distinct CDR3 sequences, with 20% to 25% observed a single time. Sequenced: CD8+ T cells from PBMCs. The receptors were gathered from a human donor in good health (CMV status not recorded). Some clones in this sample may be carry-over from other donors' samples.

This clonotype has a handful of counts. V usage is TRBV7-6 and J usage is TRBJ2-5; 10 positions agree with TRBD2. The CDR3 is made up of 15 amino acids. CDR1 is SGHVS, CDR2 FNYEAQ, per germline. The J segment lost 5 bases and the V segment lost 1 base, leaving 4 bases of the junction unmatched. CDR3 sequence: CASSLVLAGLETQYF. The CDR3 DNA reads as TGTGCCAGCAGCTTAGTACTAGCGGGGCTGGAGACCCAGTACTTC.

The table lists this clonotype with a few counts. The rearrangement uses TRBV7-9 and TRBJ1-2; the match to TRBD1 covers 7 bases. The germline gives CDR1 SEHNR, CDR2 FQNEAQ (reference sequence). J gave up 8 bases and V 10 bases, and 19 bases lay outside the gene matches. This CDR3 has 15 amino acids. The CDR3 protein is CATPPGDSPWRGYTF. The CDR3 nucleotides read TGTGCCACTCCGCCCGGGGACAGCCCTTGGAGGGGCTACACCTTC.

This clonotype appeared once. This chain uses TRBV6-2 or TRBV6-3 with TRBJ2-2, with D uncertain. The V gene's germline CDR1 is MNHEY and CDR2 SVGEGT. The CDR3 sequence is 14 residues long. The ends were cut back, 0 bases at V and 6 bases at J, with 8 bases in the middle. CDR3 residues: CASSYSQLAGELFF. CDR3 coding DNA: TGTGCCAGCAGTTACTCCCAGTTGGCCGGGGAGCTGTTTTTT.

Points on this clonotype: One end of the junction fails to match germline, which may point to a read error. This chain joins TRBV20-1 and TRBJ2-1, with 14 bases aligning to TRBD2. CDR1 DFQATT and CDR2 SNEGSKA come from the germline V gene (reference sequence). The CDR3 is 18 residues long. The CDR3 loop reads CSASLGLAGESSYNEQSF. For the CDR3, the DNA is TGCAGTGCTAGTCTGGGACTAGCGGGGGAGAGCTCCTACAATGAGCAGTCCTTC.

The rearrangement joins TRBV12-3 or TRBV12-4 to TRBJ1-5; no clear D. The CDR3 is 13 residues long. V was cut by 4 bases and J by 7 bases, with 11 bases left in between. The chain's CDR3 is CASSSNPGQPQHF. CDR3 DNA: TGTGCCAGCAGTTCTAACCCTGGCCAGCCCCAGCATTTT.

This clonotype was seen only a few times. The rearrangement links TRBV5-1 to TRBJ2-1, with 9 bases matching TRBD2. CDR1 is SGHRS and CDR2 is YFSETQ in the germline V gene. The junction had 10 bases not matched to a gene; V was cut back by 3 bases and J by 0 bases. The CDR3 length is 18 residues. CDR3 nucleotide sequence: TGCGCCAGCAGCTGGACAGCGGGGGGTCTGATCTCCTACAATGAGCAGTTCTTC. Amino acid sequence: CASSWTAGGLISYNEQFF.

This clonotype was seen many times. V usage is TRBV12-3 or TRBV12-4 and J usage is TRBJ2-1; TRBD1 matches at 7 bases. V gave up 8 bases and J gave up 4 bases; unmatched junction bases: 2. The CDR3 spans 12 residues. CDR3 amino acids: CASWDSYNEQFF. The DNA for the CDR3 is TGTGCCAGCTGGGACAGTTACAATGAGCAGTTCTTC.

The J gene is TRBJ2-7, the V gene TRBV29-1; D not certain. Germline V gene data show CDR1 as SQVTM and CDR2 as ANQGSEA. Trimming removed 0 bases from V and 0 bases from J, with 9 bases in between. This CDR3 has 14 residues. CDR3: CSVEDPGSSYEQYF. CDR3 DNA: TGCAGCGTTGAAGATCCGGGCAGCTCCTACGAGCAGTACTTC.

The chain carries TRBV14 and TRBJ2-2, with D unclear. The CDR3 is made up of 16 amino acids. Looked up from germline, CDR1 is SGHDN and CDR2 is FVKESK. Trimming took 0 bases from V and 6 from J, leaving 14 bases between them. In DNA, the CDR3 is TGTGCCAGCAGCCAAGATTTCGCCCGCGCGGCCGGGGAGCTGTTTTTT. Amino acid sequence: CASSQDFARAAGELFF.

This clonotype has ten or more counts. This chain connects TRBV12-5 to TRBJ1-1, with 8 bases that match TRBD1. The ends lost 3 bases at V and 5 bases at J; junction bases unmatched: 8. The CDR3 sequence is 15 residues long. The germline gives CDR1 LGHNT, CDR2 FRNRAP. CDR3 sequence: CASGFVRGDRTEAFF. The CDR3 DNA follows: TGTGCTAGTGGTTTCGTCCGTGGGGACAGGACTGAAGCTTTCTTT.

The rearrangement joins TRBV12-3 or TRBV12-4 to TRBJ2-1; no definite D call. The CDR3 extends over 11 amino acids. Between the trimmed V and J ends, which lost 6 bases and 15 bases, there was a span of 15 bases. This CDR3 is CASSSRRFLFF. CDR3 coding DNA: TGTGCCAGCAGCTCGAGACGATTTCTGTTCTTC.

The V gene is TRBV27, the J gene TRBJ2-1; 9 bases are shared with TRBD2. V was clipped by 7 bases and J by 1 base; unmatched bases: 5. The germline V gene has CDR1 MNHEY and CDR2 SMNVEV (reference sequence). CDR3 length equals 15 residues. For the CDR3, the DNA is TGTGCCAGCACCCTAGCGGGGCCTTCCTACAATGAGCAGTTCTTC. It encodes CASTLAGPSYNEQFF.

This clonotype was observed at least ten times. The chain employs TRBV2 and TRBJ1-5, with no clear D. The V end was cut by 4 bases, the J end by 2 bases, with 6 bases between. CDR3 size: 13 residues. Per germline, CDR1 SNHLY and CDR2 FYNNEI. This CDR3 is CASSAVGNQPQHF. The CDR3 bases are TGTGCCAGCAGTGCGGTGGGCAATCAGCCCCAGCATTTT.

This clonotype was detected many times. The gene calls are TRBV19 and TRBJ1-2, with a possible D match to TRBD1 (6 bases). Trimming shortened V by 2 bases and J by 4 bases, and 14 bases separated the two germline ends. CDR3 length: 15 amino acids. Germline loops: CDR1 LNHDA, CDR2 SQIVND (reference sequence). The CDR3 region is CASSIPDSPFYGYTF. The CDR3 DNA reads TGTGCCAGTAGTATACCGGACAGCCCGTTCTATGGCTACACCTTC.

This clonotype has ten or more counts. The J gene is TRBJ1-1, the V gene TRBV7-9; 7 bases agree with TRBD1. The CDR3 contains 12 residues. Trimming at V came to 6 bases and at J to 5 bases, leaving 3 bases not matched to a gene. Germline loops: CDR1 SEHNR, CDR2 FQNEAQ (reference sequence). The CDR3 sequence is CASRTGRTEAFF. The CDR3 region has the DNA TGTGCCAGCAGGACAGGGAGGACTGAAGCTTTCTTT.

This clonotype was seen ten or more times. This chain links TRBV7-8 with TRBJ2-2; 12 positions match TRBD2. V lost 2 bases to trimming and J lost 0 bases; unmatched junction nucleotides: 7. CDR1 is SGHVS and CDR2 is FQNEAQ in the germline V gene. The CDR3 length is 19 residues. This CDR3 reads CASSLSLAGGWPNTGELFF. In DNA form, the CDR3 reads TGTGCCAGCAGCTTATCACTAGCGGGGGGCTGGCCGAACACCGGGGAGCTGTTTTTT.

This clonotype was counted many times. The rearrangement joins TRBV7-2 to TRBJ2-3, with 7 bases identical to TRBD2. CDR1 SGHTA and CDR2 FQGNSA come from the germline V gene. This CDR3 is 15 amino acids long. After removal of 4 bases from V and 5 bases from J, the junction contained 9 bases not matched to a gene. CDR3 DNA sequence: TGTGCCAGCAGCTCTCGGGGGGTCCCACAAGATACGCAGTATTTT. Residues: CASSSRGVPQDTQYF.

In its sample, this clonotype was seen a few times. J is TRBJ2-1 and V is TRBV25-1; D is ambiguous. Trimming took 9 bases from V and 3 from J, leaving 12 bases between them. The CDR3 extends over 13 amino acids. CDR1 and CDR2 (germline): MGHDK, SYGVNS. CDR3 protein: CASGMDGYNEQFF. For the CDR3, the DNA is TGTGCCAGTGGGATGGACGGCTACAATGAGCAGTTCTTC.

At least ten counts were recorded for this clonotype. The chain has TRBV28 and TRBJ2-1; D may be TRBD1 or TRBD2 (6 bases each). Germline values: CDR1 MDHEN, CDR2 SYDVKM. Deletions cut 5 bases from V and 4 bases from J, with 33 bases between. The CDR3 is 21 residues long. The CDR3 reads CASSPRGGISDSKIRYNEQFF. CDR3 bases: TGTGCCAGCAGTCCCAGAGGGGGGATTTCAGATTCCAAGATCCGTTACAATGAGCAGTTCTTC.

The table lists this clonotype with many counts. The V gene is TRBV7-8, the J gene TRBJ2-4; D gene uncertain. In germline, CDR1 is SGHVS, CDR2 FQNEAQ. The CDR3 is 12 residues long. Trimming shortened V by 5 bases and J by 8 bases, and 10 bases separated the two germline ends. The CDR3 nucleotides read TGTGCCAGCAGCCTAAGAGTCGACATTCAGTACTTC. It is translated as CASSLRVDIQYF.

This clonotype was found a few times. V usage is TRBV20-1 and J usage is TRBJ2-4; D may correspond to TRBD1 or TRBD2 (7 bases each). V was cut by 0 bases and J by 7 bases, with 19 bases left in between. CDR3 length equals 16 residues. Germline V gene lookup returns CDR1 DFQATT and CDR2 SNEGSKA (reference sequence). The CDR3 spells CSARDLGSRGGNIQYF. The CDR3 bases are TGCAGTGCTAGAGATTTAGGAAGCAGGGGGGGGAACATTCAGTACTTC.

The table lists this clonotype with a few counts. The gene calls are TRBV6-2 or TRBV6-3 and TRBJ2-1, with D perhaps matching TRBD2 (6 bases). The CDR3 covers 13 residues. V lost 6 bases and J 9 bases, leaving 15 bases between the germline ends. The germline V gene has CDR1 MNHEY and CDR2 SVGEGT. DNA for the CDR3: TGTGCCAGCAGACTCAGACTAGTGAGTGAGCAGTTCTTC. The encoded protein is CASRLRLVSEQFF.

This clonotype appeared many times. The rearrangement uses TRBV7-8 and TRBJ2-3; D is possibly TRBD1 (6 bases). Trimming cost V 4 bases and J 2 bases, with 13 bases left between them. Germline loops: CDR1 SGHVS, CDR2 FQNEAQ. This CDR3 contains 15 residues. The CDR3 DNA reads TGTGCCAGCAGCTCCGGACAGAACCACACAGATACGCAGTATTTT. It translates to CASSSGQNHTDTQYF.

This clonotype has just a few counts. The chain links TRBV7-6 to TRBJ2-7; 10 bases are a match to TRBD2. The V segment lost 5 bases and the J segment 3 bases; nucleotides outside the gene matches: 7. This CDR3 comprises 15 residues. Germline V lookup: CDR1 SGHVS, CDR2 FNYEAQ. The CDR3 loop reads CASSLAGLADYEQYV. Written as DNA, the CDR3 is TGTGCCAGCAGCCTCGCCGGACTAGCGGACTACGAGCAGTACGTC.

This clonotype has more than one count but fewer than ten. The gene calls are TRBV7-9 and TRBJ2-5, with 7 bases that match TRBD1. The germline V gene has CDR1 SEHNR and CDR2 FQNEAQ (reference sequence). Trimming removed 4 bases from V and 3 bases from J; junction bases left unmatched: 11. The CDR3 has 16 residues. The CDR3 is CASSSMTGTDKETQYF. The CDR3 DNA reads TGTGCCAGCAGCTCAATGACAGGGACAGATAAAGAGACCCAGTACTTC.

This clonotype was counted ten times or more. The rearrangement joins TRBV6-5 to TRBJ1-5; D gene uncertain. V was pared by 5 bases and J by 4 bases, with 12 bases between. The CDR3 runs 14 residues. Germline CDR1 MNHEY, CDR2 SVGAGI. The CDR3 DNA reads as TGTGCCAGCAGTAACGGACTTTCTAATCAGCCCCAGCATTTT. Translated, it gives CASSNGLSNQPQHF.

V usage is TRBV18 and J usage is TRBJ2-7; 10 bases fit TRBD2. This CDR3 contains 16 residues. Germline V gene sequence: CDR1 KGHSH, CDR2 LQKENI. Losses at the gene ends were 4 bases for V and 0 bases for J; bases not matched to a gene: 6. The CDR3 DNA reads TGTGCCAGCTCACAAGTAGCGGGGGGCAACTCCTACGAGCAGTACGTC. The encoded protein is CASSQVAGGNSYEQYV.

The genes are TRBV2 and TRBJ2-5; D possibly corresponds to TRBD1 (6 bases). V lost 6 bases, J lost 1 base, and 12 bases lay in between. Germline CDR1 is SNHLY and CDR2 is FYNNEI. This CDR3 has 14 amino acids. CDR3 region: CASSEQGFQETQYF. CDR3 nucleotides: TGTGCCAGCAGCGAACAGGGCTTCCAAGAGACCCAGTACTTC.

This clonotype was seen ten or more times. This sequence joins TRBV7-2 and TRBJ2-1; possible D gene TRBD1, 6 bases. Trimming removed 5 bases at V and 4 bases at J, with 15 bases between. Germline V gene sequence: CDR1 SGHTA, CDR2 FQGNSA. This CDR3 is built from 15 residues. In DNA form, the CDR3 reads TGTGCCAGCAGCCTAAGGGGGTTTACTTACAATGAGCAGTTCTTC. Translating it yields CASSLRGFTYNEQFF. Looking up the rest from reference TRBV7-2 and TRBJ2-1 gives the full variable domain: GAGVSQSPSNKVTEKGKDVELRCDPISGHTALYWYRQSLGQGLEFLIYFQGNSAPDKSGLPSDRFSAERTGGSVSTLTIQRTQQEDSAVYLCASSLRGFTYNEQFFGPGTRLTVL.

A word on this clonotype: It may be a read error: a sequence one base away is much more abundant. The chain uses TRBV7-4 and TRBJ1-4; 7 nucleotides align to TRBD1. The V and J ends lost 7 bases and 0 bases, in that order; junction bases with no gene match: 5. The CDR3 has 15 amino acids. Germline V lookup: CDR1 SGHVT, CDR2 SQSDAQ. This chain's CDR3 is CASKRQGATNEKLFF. The CDR3 DNA follows: TGTGCCAGCAAAAGACAGGGCGCAACTAATGAAAAACTGTTTTTT. Looking up the rest from reference TRBV7-4 and TRBJ1-4 gives the full variable domain: GAGVSQSPRYKVAKRGRDVALRCDSISGHVTLYWYRQTLGQGSEVLTYSQSDAQRDKSGRPSGRFSAERPERSVSTLKIQRTEQGDSAVYLCASKRQGATNEKLFFGSGTQLSVL.